The 27 T cell receptor beta chains reported below all come from one sample, sequenced in a study of blood T cell repertoires in COVID-19 (dated by TCRdb to 2018 to 2021). Library preparation was by the immunoSEQ multiplex PCR assay. As stored in TCRdb, this immuneACCESS dataset retains in-frame rearrangements with V and J assigned. A fraction of the clones does not appear; measured against another copy, unresolved V genes explain less than half of the discrepancy, and the remainder lacks a known reason. This sample comprises around 68,000 clones, around 80% of them detected only once. Around a tenth of the sample is in the top ten clones. The sequenced material came from peripheral blood. These receptors were taken from a human donor in a cohort sampled during active COVID-19.

This clone was observed a single time. This chain links TRBV10-3 with TRBJ2-1, with TRBD2 identical over 9 bases. Germline V gene lookup returns CDR1 ENHRY and CDR2 SYGVKD. V shed 0 bases, J shed 10 bases, and the junction held 4 bases outside the gene matches. There are 14 residues in the CDR3. The CDR3: CAISESVAGEEQFF. The CDR3, as DNA: TGTGCCATCAGTGAGTCGGTAGCGGGAGAGGAGCAGTTCTTC.

The gene calls are TRBV2 and TRBJ2-1; 8 bases map to TRBD2. The CDR3 sequence is 14 residues long. The germline V gene has CDR1 SNHLY and CDR2 FYNNEI. V was clipped by 5 bases and J by 6 bases; unmatched bases: 6. The CDR3 spells CASSTGLERNEQFF. Here the CDR3 DNA reads TGTGCCAGCAGTACGGGACTAGAGCGCAATGAGCAGTTCTTC. The full variable domain, completed using reference TRBV2 and TRBJ2-1, is EPEVTQTPSHQVTQMGQEVILRCVPISNHLYFYWYRQILGQKVEFLVSFYNNEISEKSEIFDDQFSVERPDGSNFTLKIRSTKLEDSAMYFCASSTGLERNEQFFGPGTRLTVL.

J is TRBJ2-2 and V is TRBV7-6, with 9 bases identical to TRBD1. The length of the CDR3 is 15 residues. Germline V gene data show CDR1 as SGHVS and CDR2 as FNYEAQ. V was clipped by 5 bases and J by 4 bases; unmatched bases: 5. CDR3 residues: CASSLGQGSTGELFF. The CDR3 DNA follows: TGTGCCAGCAGCCTGGGACAGGGTTCCACCGGGGAGCTGTTTTTT.

The gene calls are TRBV5-7 and TRBJ2-2; 7 bases agree with TRBD2. TRBV5-7 is recorded as an ORF, its role being uncertain. V shed 2 bases and J 6 bases; nucleotides not matched to a gene: 4. The CDR3 runs to 14 residues. The CDR3 nucleotides read TGTGCCAGCAGCTTCGTCGGGGGGTCCGGGGAGCTGTTTTTT. Amino acids: CASSFVGGSGELFF.

The chain's CDR3 is CASYPGRTGTYNEQFF. The DNA for the CDR3 is TGCGCCAGCTACCCGGGGCGGACAGGAACCTACAATGAGCAGTTCTTC. The chain couples TRBV4-1 to TRBJ2-1; 7 bases are shared with TRBD1. The CDR3 consists of 16 residues. With 8 bases clipped from V and 2 bases from J, the junction kept 12 bases outside the gene matches. The V gene's germline CDR1 is MGHRA and CDR2 YSYEKL.

This clone was seen only a few times. CDR3 in DNA: TGCGCCAGCAGTCAGGCTCACTCACAGGTTTTAGCCAAAAACATTCAGTACTTC. This encodes CASSQAHSQVLAKNIQYF. The chain uses TRBV23-1 and TRBJ2-4; perhaps TRBD1 as D (5 bases). TRBV23-1 is marked as an open reading frame, function uncertain. V was clipped by 3 bases and J by 0 bases, with 18 bases between them. The CDR3 has 18 amino acids.

V and J are TRBV4-2 and TRBJ1-4, with D unresolved. From germline, CDR1 is LGHNA and CDR2 YNFKEQ. The CDR3 spans 17 residues. Trimming stripped 0 bases from V and 0 bases from J, with 11 bases between. CDR3 sequence reads: CASSQEGPGTTNEKLFF. CDR3 DNA sequence: TGTGCCAGCAGCCAAGAAGGGCCCGGGACAACTAATGAAAAACTGTTTTTT.

This clone has more than one count but fewer than ten. This sequence joins TRBV2 and TRBJ2-7; 8 bases agree with TRBD1. This CDR3 is built from 12 residues. V trimming: 6 bases; J trimming: 6 bases; junction bases outside the gene matches: 4. Germline lookup yields CDR1 SNHLY and CDR2 FYNNEI. The CDR3: CASSGQGSEQYF. As DNA, the CDR3 is TGTGCCAGCAGCGGACAGGGTAGCGAGCAGTACTTC.

This clone was counted only a few times. J is TRBJ1-1 and V is TRBV7-9, with 8 bases matching TRBD1. After removal of 4 bases from V and 6 bases from J, the junction contained 4 bases not matched to a gene. The germline V gene has CDR1 SEHNR and CDR2 FQNEAQ (reference sequence). The CDR3 consists of 13 residues. The CDR3 is CASSSDRDSEAFF. CDR3 bases: TGTGCCAGCAGCTCGGACAGGGATTCTGAAGCTTTCTTT.

The rearrangement joins TRBV30 to TRBJ2-7; D is undetermined. The germline V gene encodes CDR1 GTSNPN and CDR2 SVGIG (reference sequence). The CDR3 contains 11 residues. V was trimmed by 1 base and J by 4 bases, leaving 5 bases between them. The CDR3 region is CAWSDAYEQYF. CDR3 DNA: TGTGCCTGGAGTGATGCGTACGAGCAGTACTTC.

The J gene is TRBJ2-7, the V gene TRBV11-3, with TRBD1 matching over 8 bases. Per germline, CDR1 SGHNT and CDR2 YENEEA. V lost 5 bases, J lost 6 bases, and 6 bases stayed unmatched. The CDR3 extends over 13 amino acids. Here the CDR3 DNA reads TGTGCCAGCAGCCCCAGACAGGGGAGCGAGCAGTACTTC. Its translation is CASSPRQGSEQYF.

The CDR3 loop reads CASSDGAVSPLHF. As DNA, the CDR3 is TGTGCCAGCAGTGATGGGGCGGTTTCACCCCTCCACTTT. The chain has TRBV6-1 and TRBJ1-6, with D maybe TRBD1 (5 bases). The CDR3 contains 13 residues. Between the trimmed V and J ends, which lost 3 bases and 9 bases, there was a span of 9 bases. Germline V lookup: CDR1 MNHNS, CDR2 SASEGT.

The V and J genes are TRBV7-2 and TRBJ1-1; D not resolved. Germline CDR1 and CDR2: SGHTA and FQGNSA. The ends were cut back, 5 bases at V and 4 bases at J, with 8 bases in the middle. This CDR3 has 12 amino acids. The CDR3 reads CASSAQATEAFF. The CDR3 region has the DNA TGTGCCAGCAGCGCTCAAGCCACTGAAGCTTTCTTT.

This clone is a singleton in its sample. This sequence joins TRBV28 and TRBJ1-3; possible D gene TRBD1, 6 bases. This CDR3 region has 16 residues. The V end lost 4 bases, the J end lost 0 bases, and 13 bases lay between the germline ends. The V gene's germline CDR1 is MDHEN and CDR2 SYDVKM. The CDR3 coding sequence is TGTGCCAGCAGTTCCGACAGGACGTCCTCTGGAAACACCATATATTTT. Its protein product is CASSSDRTSSGNTIYF.

CDR3: CASSLAGAEYYEQYF. The CDR3 bases are TGTGCCAGCAGCTTAGCAGGGGCCGAGTACTACGAGCAGTACTTC. The rearrangement links TRBV7-2 to TRBJ2-7; perhaps TRBD1 as D (5 bases). CDR1 is SGHTA, CDR2 FQGNSA, per germline. The CDR3 spans 15 residues. The V end lost 0 bases, the J end lost 3 bases, and 12 bases lay between the germline ends.

The chain combines TRBV24-1 with TRBJ1-2; D possibly corresponds to TRBD1 (6 bases). V lost 6 bases and J lost 8, with 12 bases in between. Germline CDR1 KGHDR, CDR2 SFDVKD. This CDR3 spans 12 amino acids. The CDR3 DNA follows: TGTGCCACCAGTAATACAGGGACCGGCTACACCTTC. It specifies CATSNTGTGYTF.

The V gene is TRBV6-5, the J gene TRBJ1-2; possibly TRBD1 for D (6 bases). Trimming stripped 8 bases from V and 7 bases from J, with 20 bases between. Germline lookup yields CDR1 MNHEY and CDR2 SVGAGI. The CDR3 covers 14 residues. The CDR3 here is CASGFRGSSGGYTF. For the CDR3, the DNA is TGTGCCAGCGGGTTCAGGGGTTCTTCTGGTGGCTACACCTTC.

The CDR3 DNA follows: TGCGCCAGCAGCCAAGACCCCTACGACAGTTATTTCACTGAAGCTTTCTTT. Amino acid sequence: CASSQDPYDSYFTEAFF. The chain carries TRBV4-1 and TRBJ1-1, with D perhaps matching TRBD1 (5 bases). The CDR3 is made up of 17 amino acids. Germline assignment: CDR1 MGHRA and CDR2 YSYEKL. Trimming stripped 0 bases from V and 4 bases from J, with 18 bases between.

The chain has TRBV4-1 and TRBJ1-2, with 7 positions matching TRBD1. The length of the CDR3 is 16 residues. The junction had 12 bases not matched to a gene; V was cut back by 1 base and J by 7 bases. Germline V gene sequence: CDR1 MGHRA, CDR2 YSYEKL. The CDR3 DNA is TGCGCCAGCAGCCAAGCCCCTTCGACAGGGAAGGTTGGCTACACCTTC. Translation gives CASSQAPSTGKVGYTF.

The rearrangement uses TRBV7-9 and TRBJ1-6; no reliable D call. The CDR3 has 14 residues. The ends were cut back, 5 bases at V and 5 bases at J, with 10 bases in the middle. CDR1 is SEHNR and CDR2 is FQNEAQ in the germline V gene (reference sequence). CDR3 nucleotide sequence: TGTGCCAGCAGCCCCGCGGTCAATAATTCACCCCTCCACTTT. This encodes CASSPAVNNSPLHF.

The V gene is TRBV6-6, the J gene TRBJ2-7; 9 bases are shared with TRBD1. The CDR3 runs to 15 residues. The germline V gene has CDR1 MNHNY and CDR2 SVGAGI (reference sequence). Trimming took 6 bases from V and 6 from J; bases not matched to a gene: 12. The CDR3 sequence is CASSLLQGAGSEQYF. The CDR3 region has the DNA TGTGCCAGCAGCCTTCTACAGGGGGCCGGCTCCGAGCAGTACTTC.

The gene calls are TRBV5-4 and TRBJ1-2, with 7 positions matching TRBD1. CDR1 is SGHNT and CDR2 is YYREEE in the germline V gene (reference sequence). With 2 bases clipped from V and 2 bases from J, the junction kept 9 bases outside the gene matches. The CDR3 length is 16 residues. CDR3 bases: TGTGCCAGCAGCTTAGACCCGACAGGGCCGAACTATGGCTACACCTTC. Translated: CASSLDPTGPNYGYTF.

The V call is TRBV5-1, the J call TRBJ2-3; maybe TRBD1 (6 bases). The CDR3 consists of 14 residues. CDR1 is SGHRS and CDR2 is YFSETQ in the germline V gene. Trimming pared 4 bases from V and 4 bases from J, leaving 13 bases between. CDR3 DNA: TGCGCCAGCAGCGTCACAGGGTTTCCAGATACGCAGTATTTT. This encodes CASSVTGFPDTQYF.

This chain joins TRBV24-1 and TRBJ2-3; 7 nucleotides line up with TRBD2. V shed 7 bases, J shed 2 bases, and the junction held 2 bases outside the gene matches. The CDR3 has 13 amino acids. CDR1 KGHDR and CDR2 SFDVKD come from the germline V gene. The DNA for the CDR3 is TGTGCCACCAGAACTAGCGACACAGATACGCAGTATTTT. As protein: CATRTSDTDTQYF.

This clone appeared a few times. CDR3 amino acids: CASRLGGASGNTIYF. For the CDR3, the DNA is TGTGCCAGCAGACTCGGCGGGGCCTCTGGAAACACCATATATTTT. V gene TRBV6-5 combines with J gene TRBJ1-3; D is perhaps TRBD1 (5 bases). The V end was cut by 6 bases, the J end by 0 bases, with 12 bases between. Per germline, CDR1 MNHEY and CDR2 SVGAGI. The CDR3 spans 15 residues.

In this sample, this clone turned up once. CDR3 nucleotide sequence: TGTGCCAGTAGTATGACCCCCAGAGGCTCTGGGGCCAACGTCCTGACTTTC. Its protein product is CASSMTPRGSGANVLTF. The J gene is TRBJ2-6, the V gene TRBV19; no clear D gene. Trimming stripped 3 bases from V and 0 bases from J, with 12 bases between. There are 17 residues in the CDR3. Looked up from germline, CDR1 is LNHDA and CDR2 is SQIVND (reference sequence).

This rearrangement joins TRBV7-2 to TRBJ1-2; 11 positions agree with TRBD1. The V and J ends lost 4 bases and 6 bases, in that order; junction bases with no gene match: 10. Germline V gene data show CDR1 as SGHTA and CDR2 as FQGNSA. CDR3 length: 16 amino acids. The CDR3 protein is CASSSRTGGLTDGYTF. DNA of the CDR3: TGTGCCAGCAGCTCCCGGACAGGGGGCCTCACGGATGGCTACACCTTC. Complete variable domain (other parts from reference TRBV7-2 and TRBJ1-2): GAGVSQSPSNKVTEKGKDVELRCDPISGHTALYWYRQSLGQGLEFLIYFQGNSAPDKSGLPSDRFSAERTGGSVSTLTIQRTQQEDSAVYLCASSSRTGGLTDGYTFGSGTRLTVV.